This TCR beta chain appears in the sequencing data of a study of T cells in Graves' hyperthyroidism and ophthalmopathy. Study information: Initial diagnosis, before any treatment, was when peripheral blood was collected.

Whole-study results and caveats: The model identified upcoming ophthalmopathy a median about 6.5 months ahead of onset. In the blood, most expanded thyroid clonotypes above 0.001 appeared as well.

The CDR3 regions of TCR beta were amplified from RNA transcripts. With the HTBI primer set, the TCR CDR3 went through a first round of RT-PCR. MiXCR, run by TCRdb on the multiplex PCR reads, gives a single entry per CDR3 protein. The table includes roughly 740,000 distinct CDR3 sequences, over 15% detected once. V dropped 0 bases and J dropped 0 bases, with 8 bases sitting between them. This CDR3 contains 16 residues. Germline values: CDR1 SGHTA, CDR2 FQGTGA. Worth noting for this clonotype: Its matching antigen is unknown.

The sequence came from a man aged 18 to 30 with Graves' hyperthyroidism. Sequencing input: blood. V usage is TRBV7-3 and J usage is TRBJ2-2; D might be TRBD1 (5 bases). The DNA of the CDR3 is TGTGCCAGCAGCTTAACAGGACACCCGAACACCGGGGAGCTGTTTTTT. Translated, it gives CASSLTGHPNTGELFF.